This T cell receptor beta chain originates from a study of shared clonotypes between healthy human individuals. Study results and caveats: Rarefaction exposed incomplete sorted-subset sequencing despite large depth.

As to this clone: Its antigen is undetermined. The same CDR3 is also encoded by other DNA sequences in this sample.

Libraries were prepared by immunoSEQ multiplex PCR; TCRdb keeps only in-frame clonotypes and omits some of them. The sample shows approximately 2,300,000 clones, around 90% of them seen only once. V was pared by 5 bases and J by 0 bases, with 6 bases of the junction left unmatched. The CDR3 is 15 amino acids. The germline gives CDR1 SGHAT, CDR2 FQNNGV. The V call is TRBV11-2, the J call TRBJ1-1; 7 bases match TRBD1. Sequencing was performed on naive CD4+ T cells from PBMCs. As to subset: CD45RA+ positively selected. The TCR originated in a young man in good health. Some clones in this sample may be carry-over from other donors' samples. CDR3: CASSPRTGVNTEAFF. In nucleotides, the CDR3 is TGTGCCAGCAGCCCGAGGACAGGAGTGAACACTGAAGCTTTCTTT.